This TCR beta chain stems from a study of T cell responses to AZD1222 COVID-19 vaccine (dated by TCRdb to 2020 to 2022). Turning to the overall study: AZD1222 recipients with second doses at about 4 weeks or about 12 weeks were pooled, because spike-specific TCR depth and breadth did not differ between schedules. TCR sequencing was performed for roughly 250 trial participants, of whom about 200 were given two doses of AZD1222 and approximately 26 were given two doses of MenACWY control vaccine. Trial participants were enrolled into age subgroups of 18-55, 56-69 and 70-plus years, which contained 148, 28 and 57 TCR-sequenced participants, respectively.

The time point label, read with the paper, signifies: baseline before first vaccination. Vaccinee samples were obtained from the UK trials COV001 and COV002, which included a single-blind randomized controlled phase 2/3 trial of AZD1222 (ChAdOx1 nCoV-19) in healthy adults. Trial participant PBMC samples were collected at day 0 and day 28 after the second dose for TCRbeta chain sequencing. The germline V gene yields MNHEY for CDR1 and SVGAGI for CDR2. V is reduced by 8 bases and J by 0 bases, leaving a spacing of 5 bases between them. The CDR3 covers 13 residues, taking in both the cysteine and the phenylalanine. CDR3 DNA only is kept here, 39 bases in frame from base 1. The CDR3 regions of human TCRbeta chains were subjected to immunosequencing. The original pipeline was this. TCRs in the repertoires were matched against a reference library of SARS-CoV-2-specific TCRs that had been generated with the MIRA antigen-specificity platform. Breadth was defined as the fraction of unique TCRs that were SARS-CoV-2-associated. Depth was defined as the fraction of total T cells that were SARS-CoV-2-associated. Each spike-specific TCR was assigned to its reactive spike region and to a CD4 or CD8 class using the MIRA data. Log10-transformed breadth and depth values were compared by one-way ANOVA with Sidak's multiple comparisons tests. This immuneACCESS table, as held by TCRdb, lists in-frame sequences with V and J called but not all clones. Of the missing ones, under half trace to an unresolved V gene in checked studies; the others have no known cause. The DNA gave D and trimming, while V, J and clone size come from that table. The sample table lists approximately 110,000 clones, 80% to 90% of them with a count of one. Under 5% of the sample rests with the top ten.

To note about this clone: The antigen it recognizes is unknown. No base quality information exists; no much larger clone differs at one position.

Results the study describes overall, beyond this receptor: The 56-69-year group was small, and its depth increase did not reach significance, likely because of low power. Participants were mostly white British, with more females than males. The authors suggested clonal diversity may have been underestimated. Because no samples from the day 14 peak response were available, repertoires could be characterized only after the peak T cell response. Conclusions about previously exposed vaccinees were limited because only six or seven AZD1222 recipients were SARS-CoV-2 seropositive at baseline. After two AZD1222 doses, both the breadth and the depth of spike-specific TCRs were significantly higher than at day 0 and than in MenACWY recipients. Reportedly, almost half of the unique spike-specific TCRs recognized epitopes lying outside the regions that are mutated in the B.1.351 and B.1.1.7 variants. The whole spike protein was spanned by vaccine-associated CD4 TCRs, and dominant responses were seen in regions 160-218 and 743-854.

The TCR comes from an adult in good health. Material: peripheral blood, obtained on day 0 of AZD1222 vaccination. The chain employs TRBV6-5 and TRBJ2-6; the D gene identity is not certain. The CDR3 reads CASYLSGANVLTF. The sequenced DNA: TGTGCCAGCTACCTCTCTGGGGCCAACGTCCTGACTTTC.